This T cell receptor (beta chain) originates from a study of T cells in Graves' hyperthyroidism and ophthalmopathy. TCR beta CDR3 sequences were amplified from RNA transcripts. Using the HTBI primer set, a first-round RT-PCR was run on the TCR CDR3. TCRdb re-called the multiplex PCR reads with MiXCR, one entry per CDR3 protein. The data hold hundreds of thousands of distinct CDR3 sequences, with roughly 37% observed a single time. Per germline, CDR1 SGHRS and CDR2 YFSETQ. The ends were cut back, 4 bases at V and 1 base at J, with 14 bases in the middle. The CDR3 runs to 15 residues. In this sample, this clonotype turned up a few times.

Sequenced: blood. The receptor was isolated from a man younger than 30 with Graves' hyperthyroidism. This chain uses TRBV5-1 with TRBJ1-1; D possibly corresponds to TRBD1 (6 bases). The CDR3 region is CASSQGKGGNTEAFF. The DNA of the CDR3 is TGCGCCAGCAGCCAAGGGAAGGGGGGGAACACTGAAGCTTTCTTT.